The next 27 T cell receptor beta chains were all read from a single sample in a study of OX40 agonist ivuxolimab in advanced cancers. Sequencing used immunoSEQ multiplex PCR; TCRdb keeps in-frame clones, though not all of them. The table lists about 77,000 clones, more than 90% of them singletons, with around 4.4% in the top ten. Sequenced material: CD4+ or CD8+ T cells sorted from blood, taken in a trial of the OX40 agonist ivuxolimab. The receptors were gathered from an adult with an advanced solid tumor such as melanoma, head and neck, liver or kidney cancer.

This chain joins TRBV19 and TRBJ2-2; no definite D call. This CDR3 contains 15 residues. V lost 7 bases and J lost 0, with 12 bases in between. From germline, CDR1 is LNHDA and CDR2 SQIVND (reference sequence). In DNA, the CDR3 is TGTGCCAGTAAGTCCGGGCTTACGAACACCGGGGAGCTGTTTTTT. Translation gives CASKSGLTNTGELFF.

This chain links TRBV9 with TRBJ2-3, with D maybe TRBD2 (6 bases). The CDR3 extends over 15 amino acids. Between the trimmed V and J ends, which lost 0 bases and 7 bases, there was a span of 15 bases. Germline V CDR1 and CDR2: SGDLS, YYNGEE. CDR3 nucleotide sequence: TGTGCCAGCAGCGTAGCACCGGGAGCCGGGTATACGCAGTATTTT. Encoded protein: CASSVAPGAGYTQYF.

The rearrangement uses TRBV15 and TRBJ2-1; 7 bases are shared with TRBD2. CDR1 is LNHNV, CDR2 YYDKDF, per germline (reference sequence). V gave up 0 bases and J gave up 7 bases; unmatched junction bases: 9. The CDR3 length is 16 residues. The CDR3 sequence is CATSRDLAGAANEQFF. The CDR3 DNA reads as TGTGCCACCAGCAGAGATCTGGCGGGAGCTGCGAATGAGCAGTTCTTC. The full variable domain, with the rest looked up from reference TRBV15 and TRBJ2-1, is DAMVIQNPRYQVTQFGKPVTLSCSQTLNHNVMYWYQQKSSQAPKLLFHYYDKDFNNEADTPDNFQSRRPNTSFCFLDIRSPGLGDTAMYLCATSRDLAGAANEQFFGPGTRLTVL.

The chain carries TRBV15 and TRBJ2-3, with 9 nucleotides matching TRBD2. Trimming cost V 5 bases and J 3 bases; bases outside gene matches: 3. The CDR3 totals 14 residues. CDR1 is LNHNV, CDR2 YYDKDF, per germline (reference sequence). The chain's CDR3 is CATSPSGGTDTQYF. In DNA, the CDR3 is TGTGCCACCAGCCCAAGCGGGGGGACAGATACGCAGTATTTT.

The J gene is TRBJ2-3, the V gene TRBV28; the match to TRBD1 covers 7 bases. V lost 2 bases to trimming and J lost 2 bases; unmatched junction nucleotides: 4. The CDR3 loop spans 15 amino acids. In germline, CDR1 is MDHEN, CDR2 SYDVKM. The CDR3 bases are TGTGCCAGCAGTTTAAGGGACAGCTACACAGATACGCAGTATTTT. Translation: CASSLRDSYTDTQYF.

V is TRBV29-1 and J is TRBJ1-5; no clear D gene. V was shortened by 6 bases and J by 0 bases, with 12 bases between the two germline ends. The CDR3 is 14 amino acids. The germline V gene encodes CDR1 SQVTM and CDR2 ANQGSEA. CDR3 sequence: CSVAAGNSNQPQHF. CDR3 sequence (DNA): TGCAGCGTCGCTGCGGGGAATAGCAATCAGCCCCAGCATTTT.

The chain recombines TRBV5-1 with TRBJ2-2; maybe TRBD1 (6 bases). This CDR3 region has 16 residues. V dropped 4 bases and J dropped 1 base, with 14 bases sitting between them. The V gene's germline CDR1 is SGHRS and CDR2 YFSETQ. CDR3 in DNA: TGCGCCAGCAGCGGCAGGGGCGGTTTGAACACCGGGGAGCTGTTTTTT. Its protein product is CASSGRGGLNTGELFF. Based on the CDR3 plus reference TRBV5-1 and TRBJ2-2, the full variable domain is KAGVTQTPRYLIKTRGQQVTLSCSPISGHRSVSWYQQTPGQGLQFLFEYFSETQRNKGNFPGRFSGRQFSNSRSEMNVSTLELGDSALYLCASSGRGGLNTGELFFGEGSRLTVL.

The chain has TRBV6-1 and TRBJ2-7; 13 bases are a match to TRBD2. Losses at the gene ends were 3 bases for V and 4 bases for J; bases not matched to a gene: 6. The CDR3 totals 16 residues. CDR1 is MNHNS and CDR2 is SASEGT in the germline V gene. Here the CDR3 DNA reads TGTGCCAGCAGTGATTGGACTAGCGGGAGAGTGTACGAGCAGTACTTC. Translating gives CASSDWTSGRVYEQYF.

This sequence joins TRBV7-2 and TRBJ1-6; D is unclear. The CDR3 is made up of 14 amino acids. V was clipped by 2 bases and J by 8 bases, with 10 bases between them. CDR1 is SGHTA, CDR2 FQGNSA, per germline. CDR3: CASSLMAADSPLHF. In nucleotides, the CDR3 is TGTGCCAGCAGCTTAATGGCAGCCGATTCACCCCTCCACTTT.

The rearrangement uses TRBV10-3 and TRBJ2-5; D remains ambiguous. This CDR3 has 14 amino acids. The germline CDR1 and CDR2 sequences are ENHRY and SYGVKD. V was cut by 3 bases and J by 4 bases, with 12 bases left in between. The CDR3 DNA follows: TGTGCCATCAGTGATACCCCTATGGGAGAGACCCAGTACTTC. This sequence encodes CAISDTPMGETQYF.

This chain connects TRBV7-2 to TRBJ1-5; the D is unclear. Trimming pared 3 bases from V and 4 bases from J, leaving 13 bases between. The CDR3 has 15 amino acids. The germline gives CDR1 SGHTA, CDR2 FQGNSA. CDR3 amino acids: CASSFFPSGNQPQHF. CDR3 DNA: TGTGCCAGCAGCTTCTTTCCTTCCGGGAATCAGCCCCAGCATTTT.

J is TRBJ2-2 and V is TRBV21-1; TRBD1, the D gene given by the table, was not confirmed from the DNA. TRBV21-1 is flagged as a pseudogene. The CDR3 covers 15 residues. The DNA of the CDR3 is TGTGCCAGCAGCAAAGACGCTCAGGGTCCCGGGGAGCTGTTTTTT. Its protein product is CASSKDAQGPGELFF.

This sequence joins TRBV4-1 and TRBJ2-1; TRBD2 agrees at 8 bases. This CDR3 is 17 amino acids long. The germline CDR1 and CDR2 sequences are MGHRA and YSYEKL. The ends lost 0 bases at V and 6 bases at J; junction bases unmatched: 10. The CDR3 spells CASSQDTGGAWSNEQFF. DNA for the CDR3: TGCGCCAGCAGCCAAGATACGGGAGGGGCTTGGTCCAATGAGCAGTTCTTC.

This chain links TRBV10-3 with TRBJ2-5; D might be TRBD2 (6 bases). CDR1 is ENHRY, CDR2 SYGVKD, per germline. The germline V and J ends were trimmed by 11 bases and 1 base, with 17 bases remaining between them. This CDR3 has 14 residues. This CDR3 is CAARASEGQETQYF. The CDR3 nucleotides read TGTGCCGCCAGGGCGTCGGAGGGCCAAGAGACCCAGTACTTC.

The CDR3 here is CASSLDPGGARKTEAFF. The CDR3 DNA reads TGTGCCAGCAGCTTAGACCCCGGAGGCGCCCGCAAGACTGAAGCTTTCTTT. J is TRBJ1-1 and V is TRBV11-3; D remains unclear. The CDR3 has 17 residues. V lost 0 bases, J lost 5 bases, and 19 bases lay in between. Germline-derived CDR1 and CDR2 are SGHNT and YENEEA.

The rearrangement joins TRBV19 to TRBJ2-2; the D call may be TRBD1 or TRBD2 (6 bases each). The germline V gene has CDR1 LNHDA and CDR2 SQIVND (reference sequence). This CDR3 region has 16 residues. V lost 4 bases to trimming and J lost 2 bases, with 14 bases between them. The CDR3 coding sequence is TGTGCCAGTAGTACTAGGGGGGCGCGTAACACCGGGGAGCTGTTTTTT. Translated: CASSTRGARNTGELFF.

This chain connects TRBV19 to TRBJ2-3, with 8 bases identical to TRBD1. Germline V gene lookup returns CDR1 LNHDA and CDR2 SQIVND (reference sequence). The CDR3 spans 15 residues. After removal of 3 bases from V and 4 bases from J, the junction contained 6 bases not matched to a gene. This CDR3 is CASSMDRAWADTQYF. DNA for the CDR3: TGTGCCAGTAGTATGGACAGGGCTTGGGCAGATACGCAGTATTTT. Supplemented by reference TRBV19 and TRBJ2-3, the full variable domain reads DGGITQSPKYLFRKEGQNVTLSCEQNLNHDAMYWYRQDPGQGLRLIYYSQIVNDFQKGDIAEGYSVSREKKESFPLTVTSAQKNPTAFYLCASSMDRAWADTQYFGPGTRLTVL.

This chain links TRBV7-2 with TRBJ2-5; D gene ambiguous. The last part of the DNA fits TRBJ2-7 better; the J call may be wrong. From germline, CDR1 is SGHTA and CDR2 FQGNSA. This CDR3 has 14 amino acids. The CDR3: CASSSGRLQYEQYF. The CDR3 bases are TGTGCCAGCAGCTCCGGACGCCTTCAATACGAGCAGTACTTC.

J is TRBJ2-7 and V is TRBV5-1, with 12 bases aligning to TRBD2. V lost 4 bases to trimming and J lost 6 bases; unmatched junction nucleotides: 5. The CDR3 runs 14 residues. CDR1 and CDR2 (germline): SGHRS, YFSETQ. Here the CDR3 reads CASSELAGGAEQYF. The CDR3 nucleotides are TGCGCCAGCAGCGAACTAGCGGGAGGCGCCGAGCAGTACTTC.

The rearrangement joins TRBV18 to TRBJ2-3; 9 bases are shared with TRBD2. CDR1 is KGHSH and CDR2 is LQKENI in the germline V gene. CDR3 length: 16 amino acids. The ends lost 2 bases at V and 4 bases at J; junction bases unmatched: 7. This CDR3 is CASSPSSGIIADTQYF. The CDR3 region has the DNA TGTGCCAGCTCACCATCTAGCGGGATAATTGCAGATACGCAGTATTTT.

The chain couples TRBV5-1 to TRBJ2-2; possibly TRBD2 for D (6 bases). The CDR3 has 14 residues. V was clipped by 2 bases and J by 5 bases, with 10 bases between them. The germline V gene encodes CDR1 SGHRS and CDR2 YFSETQ. CDR3 in amino acids: CASSLGTSTGELFF. CDR3 in DNA: TGCGCCAGCAGCTTAGGGACTTCGACCGGGGAGCTGTTTTTT.

The chain couples TRBV5-6 to TRBJ2-5; 11 nucleotides match TRBD2. The ends lost 1 base at V and 5 bases at J; junction bases unmatched: 4. The length of the CDR3 is 15 residues. Germline V gene sequence: CDR1 SGHDT, CDR2 YYEEEE. As DNA, the CDR3 is TGTGCCAGCAGCTTGCGACTAGCGGGAACTGAGACCCAGTACTTC. Translation gives CASSLRLAGTETQYF.

The gene calls are TRBV18 and TRBJ2-7; the match to TRBD1 covers 8 bases. CDR1 KGHSH and CDR2 LQKENI come from the germline V gene. This CDR3 is built from 14 residues. The V and J ends lost 2 bases and 5 bases, in that order; junction bases with no gene match: 5. The CDR3 DNA is TGTGCCAGCTCACCATTGACAGGGGTTAACGAGCAGTACTTC. Translating it yields CASSPLTGVNEQYF.

The rearrangement uses TRBV7-2 and TRBJ2-7, with 8 bases lining up with TRBD2. Germline V gene lookup returns CDR1 SGHTA and CDR2 FQGNSA. The length of the CDR3 is 17 residues. The V segment lost 5 bases and the J segment 3 bases; nucleotides outside the gene matches: 15. CDR3 loop: CASSLGGATGRVYEQYF. CDR3 in DNA: TGTGCCAGCAGCCTAGGTGGGGCCACCGGGAGGGTCTACGAGCAGTACTTC.

V usage is TRBV6-5 and J usage is TRBJ1-5; no reliable D call. Trimming removed 6 bases at V and 1 base at J, with 7 bases between. The CDR3 length is 13 residues. Germline CDR1 MNHEY, CDR2 SVGAGI. The CDR3 region is CASREGSNQPQHF. The CDR3 DNA reads as TGTGCCAGCAGGGAAGGGAGCAATCAGCCCCAGCATTTT.

The gene calls are TRBV28 and TRBJ2-2, with a possible D match to TRBD1 (5 bases). Trimming shortened V by 2 bases and J by 2 bases, and 12 bases separated the two germline ends. The germline CDR1 and CDR2 sequences are MDHEN and SYDVKM. This CDR3 is built from 16 residues. In nucleotides, the CDR3 is TGTGCCAGCAGTTTACGTCGCAGGGTAAACACCGGGGAGCTGTTTTTT. Translating gives CASSLRRRVNTGELFF.

The J gene is TRBJ2-7, the V gene TRBV7-8; D may be TRBD1 (5 bases). The CDR3 extends over 15 amino acids. V gave up 0 bases and J gave up 3 bases, with 12 bases separating them. Germline CDR1 SGHVS, CDR2 FQNEAQ. In nucleotides, the CDR3 is TGTGCCAGCAGCTTAGCTTGGGGCAGTATCTACGAGCAGTACTTC. Its translation: CASSLAWGSIYEQYF.